The 28 T cell receptor beta chains listed next were all sequenced from one sample in a study of T cell repertoires in cytomegalovirus infection. TCRdb re-called the reads with MiXCR, one entry per CDR3 protein. The sample includes about 310,000 distinct CDR3 sequences, roughly 17% of them seen just once. Sequenced material: PBMCs. These receptors originate from a human donor in good health (CMV status not recorded). Some clones in this sample may be carry-over from other donors' samples.

This chain uses TRBV7-3 with TRBJ2-1; D remains unclear. Between the trimmed V and J ends, which lost 5 bases and 0 bases, there was a span of 11 bases. CDR1 SGHTA and CDR2 FQGTGA come from the germline V gene. This CDR3 region has 15 residues. The chain's CDR3 is CASSPDTNSYNEQFF. In DNA, the CDR3 is TGTGCCAGCAGCCCCGACACAAACTCCTACAATGAGCAGTTCTTC. The full variable domain, completed using reference TRBV7-3 and TRBJ2-1, is GAGVSQTPSNKVTEKGKYVELRCDPISGHTALYWYRQSLGQGPEFLIYFQGTGAADDSGLPNDRFFAVRPEGSVSTLKIQRTERGDSAVYLCASSPDTNSYNEQFFGPGTRLTVL.

This sequence joins TRBV9 and TRBJ1-1; the D gene is possibly TRBD1 (6 bases). Germline CDR1 SGDLS, CDR2 YYNGEE. The CDR3 length is 13 residues. The V end lost 4 bases, the J end lost 2 bases, and 9 bases lay between the germline ends. CDR3 sequence: CASSRDTNTEAFF. The CDR3 bases are TGTGCCAGCAGCCGGGACACAAACACTGAAGCTTTCTTT.

The rearrangement links TRBV4-2 to TRBJ2-3, with 13 bases aligning to TRBD2. Germline assignment: CDR1 LGHNA and CDR2 YNFKEQ. V dropped 3 bases and J dropped 3; count of bases not matched to a gene: 9. This CDR3 spans 18 amino acids. CDR3 protein: CASSQVSSTSGRTDTQYF. The CDR3 nucleotides read TGTGCCAGCAGCCAGGTCTCCTCGACTAGCGGGAGGACAGATACGCAGTATTTT.

J is TRBJ1-4 and V is TRBV20-1; a possible D gene is TRBD1 (6 bases). Per germline, CDR1 DFQATT and CDR2 SNEGSKA (reference sequence). Trimming took off 6 bases at V and 6 bases at J, with 14 bases between the two ends. The CDR3 is made up of 13 amino acids. CDR3: CSAQGHPDEKLFF. The CDR3 bases are TGCAGTGCACAGGGACATCCGGATGAAAAACTGTTTTTT.

V is TRBV20-1 and J is TRBJ2-5, with no clear D. The germline CDR1 and CDR2 sequences are DFQATT and SNEGSKA (reference sequence). This CDR3 is 11 amino acids long. The CDR3 reads CSHPLRETQYF. The CDR3 region has the DNA TGCAGCCACCCCCTCCGGGAGACCCAGTACTTC.

The chain combines TRBV4-1 with TRBJ1-2; D is unresolved. Looked up from germline, CDR1 is MGHRA and CDR2 is YSYEKL. The germline V and J ends were trimmed by 4 bases and 6 bases, with 12 bases remaining between them. The CDR3 length is 13 residues. Here the CDR3 reads CASSLSTSDGYTF. The DNA of the CDR3 is TGCGCCAGCAGCCTTTCCACGAGTGATGGCTACACCTTC.

This clonotype came up many times. This sequence joins TRBV7-2 and TRBJ1-4; D remains unclear. CDR1 and CDR2 (germline): SGHTA, FQGNSA. The germline V and J ends were trimmed by 2 bases and 8 bases, with 15 bases remaining between them. The CDR3 is 15 amino acids. The CDR3 DNA reads as TGTGCCAGCAGCTTAATGGGAGGAGAGTGGGAAAAACTGTTTTTT. Protein product: CASSLMGGEWEKLFF.

This clonotype was observed many times. The rearrangement uses TRBV7-2 and TRBJ1-1; no reliable D call. From germline, CDR1 is SGHTA and CDR2 FQGNSA. Trimming pared 0 bases from V and 0 bases from J, leaving 2 bases between. The CDR3 covers 13 residues. The CDR3 is CASSLALNTEAFF. CDR3 nucleotides: TGTGCCAGCAGCTTAGCCCTGAACACTGAAGCTTTCTTT.

This clonotype was picked up many times. The chain carries TRBV20-1 and TRBJ2-7; D not resolved. This CDR3 comprises 13 residues. The germline V and J ends were trimmed by 0 bases and 5 bases, with 11 bases remaining between them. From germline, CDR1 is DFQATT and CDR2 SNEGSKA (reference sequence). The CDR3 nucleotides read TGCAGTGCTAGAGATCCGCGCCACCACGAGCAGTACTTC. It translates to CSARDPRHHEQYF.

The J gene is TRBJ1-4, the V gene TRBV4-2; no firm D call. The CDR3 spans 15 residues. V was pared by 1 base and J by 7 bases, with 13 bases between. Germline assignment: CDR1 LGHNA and CDR2 YNFKEQ. CDR3 residues: CASSQAPGSGEKLFF. As DNA, the CDR3 is TGTGCCAGCAGCCAAGCGCCCGGGAGCGGTGAAAAACTGTTTTTT.

As to this clonotype: It may be a read error: a sequence one base away is much more abundant. The chain is built from TRBV7-2 and TRBJ1-5; D call uncertain. This CDR3 spans 15 amino acids. CDR1 is SGHTA and CDR2 is FQGNSA in the germline V gene. The CDR3 DNA reads as TGTGCCGGCAGCTTGAACAGATATAGCAATCAGCCCCAGCATTTT. Amino acids: CAGSLNRYSNQPQHF.

There are many counts of this clonotype. The CDR3 spells CASSQEMVETQYF. CDR3 sequence (DNA): TGTGCCAGCAGCCAAGAAATGGTGGAGACCCAGTACTTC. The chain is built from TRBV4-2 and TRBJ2-5, with D uncertain. Per the germline V gene, CDR1 is LGHNA and CDR2 is YNFKEQ. The length of the CDR3 is 13 residues. Trimming left V 0 bases short and J 5 bases short, with 7 bases between.

This clonotype was seen repeatedly, ten times or more. The chain joins TRBV7-3 to TRBJ2-3; D perhaps matches TRBD2 (5 bases). The CDR3 has 13 residues. Germline V gene data show CDR1 as SGHTA and CDR2 as FQGTGA. The V end lost 5 bases, the J end lost 5 bases, and 11 bases lay between the germline ends. The CDR3 is CASSTNRGDTQYF. The CDR3 nucleotides read TGTGCCAGCAGCACAAACCGGGGAGATACGCAGTATTTT.

This clonotype showed up many times. The chain employs TRBV6-1 and TRBJ2-1; TRBD1 agrees at 9 bases. Germline CDR1 reads MNHNS; CDR2 reads SASEGT. The CDR3 has 14 amino acids. Trimming at V came to 6 bases and at J to 6 bases, leaving 6 bases not matched to a gene. The CDR3 DNA is TGTGCCAGCAGCTGGACAGGGGATTCCAATGAGCAGTTCTTC. Encoded protein: CASSWTGDSNEQFF.

This chain connects TRBV20-1 to TRBJ2-7, with D possibly TRBD1 on 6 matching bases. V was cut by 0 bases and J by 6 bases, with 15 bases left in between. CDR3 length: 14 residues. The germline CDR1 and CDR2 sequences are DFQATT and SNEGSKA (reference sequence). The CDR3 sequence: CSARDNSGASEQYF. CDR3 sequence (DNA): TGCAGTGCTAGAGATAATTCAGGGGCCTCCGAGCAGTACTTC.

This clonotype showed up many times. The chain couples TRBV4-1 to TRBJ1-5; D might be TRBD1 (6 bases). The germline V gene has CDR1 MGHRA and CDR2 YSYEKL. V was clipped by 3 bases and J by 7 bases, with 16 bases between them. CDR3 length: 15 residues. The DNA of the CDR3 is TGCGCCAGCAGCCACGACACAGGGCACAGACAGCCCCAGCATTTT. Residues: CASSHDTGHRQPQHF.

This clonotype came up a few times. This chain connects TRBV27 to TRBJ1-4; D not resolved. The germline V gene encodes CDR1 MNHEY and CDR2 SMNVEV (reference sequence). The CDR3 is made up of 14 amino acids. V lost 6 bases to trimming and J lost 0 bases, with 8 bases between them. The CDR3 region is CASRTSSTNEKLFF. As DNA, the CDR3 is TGTGCCAGCAGAACCTCATCAACTAATGAAAAACTGTTTTTT.

Concerning this clonotype: A much larger clone sits a single nucleotide away, making a read error possible. This chain joins TRBV7-6 and TRBJ2-1; tentatively, D is TRBD1 or TRBD2 (5 bases each). V lost 3 bases to trimming and J lost 0 bases, with 9 bases between them. Germline lookup yields CDR1 SGHVS and CDR2 FNYEAQ. The CDR3 extends over 15 amino acids. The CDR3 DNA is TGTGCCAGCAGCTTGGGGGATAGCTCCTACAATGAGCAGTTCTTC. Translated, it gives CASSLGDSSYNEQFF.

The chain joins TRBV7-2 to TRBJ2-1, with 9 bases fitting TRBD2. The CDR3 has 16 residues. The V gene end was trimmed by 2 bases and the J gene end by 6 bases; junction bases not matched to a gene: 8. The germline gives CDR1 SGHTA, CDR2 FQGNSA. The CDR3 spells CASSLWAGGPINEQFF. CDR3 coding DNA: TGTGCCAGCAGCTTATGGGCGGGGGGGCCTATCAATGAGCAGTTCTTC.

A few counts support this clonotype. V and J are TRBV2 and TRBJ2-7; TRBD1 is a possible D gene (7 bases). The CDR3 loop spans 12 amino acids. Deletions cut 7 bases from V and 7 bases from J, with 14 bases between. Germline V gene data show CDR1 as SNHLY and CDR2 as FYNNEI. The CDR3, as DNA: TGTGCCAGCACCGAAGCAGGGGGGGAGCAGTACTTC. Its protein is CASTEAGGEQYF.

This chain links TRBV2 with TRBJ1-3, with TRBD1 matching 7 bases. CDR1 and CDR2 (germline): SNHLY, FYNNEI. This CDR3 region has 16 residues. J gave up 1 base and V 5 bases, and 8 bases lay outside the gene matches. CDR3 DNA: TGTGCCAGCAGTATACTACAGGGGAATTCTGGAAACACCATATATTTT. It codes for CASSILQGNSGNTIYF. The full variable domain, with the rest looked up from reference TRBV2 and TRBJ1-3, is EPEVTQTPSHQVTQMGQEVILRCVPISNHLYFYWYRQILGQKVEFLVSFYNNEISEKSEIFDDQFSVERPDGSNFTLKIRSTKLEDSAMYFCASSILQGNSGNTIYFGEGSWLTVV.

This chain links TRBV18 with TRBJ1-3; D ambiguous. V lost 2 bases to trimming and J lost 5 bases, with 19 bases between them. Germline CDR1 reads KGHSH; CDR2 reads LQKENI. The CDR3 extends over 17 amino acids. The CDR3 here is CASSPTSSWAGRNTIYF. The DNA for the CDR3 is TGTGCCAGCTCACCAACCTCCTCCTGGGCAGGTCGAAACACCATATATTTT.

This clonotype was detected only a few times. The rearrangement links TRBV28 to TRBJ1-2; D might be TRBD1 (6 bases). Per the germline V gene, CDR1 is MDHEN and CDR2 is SYDVKM. The CDR3 sequence is 16 residues long. V shed 6 bases and J shed 2 bases, with 19 bases lying between them. CDR3 DNA: TGTGCCAGCAGCGTCGGGACAATCCCCTTGAACTATGGCTACACCTTC. It is translated as CASSVGTIPLNYGYTF.

This chain links TRBV10-3 with TRBJ1-6; 8 nucleotides align to TRBD1. J gave up 7 bases and V 7 bases, and 3 bases lay outside the gene matches. Germline V lookup: CDR1 ENHRY, CDR2 SYGVKD. The CDR3 spans 13 residues. The CDR3 DNA reads as TGTGCCATCAACAGGGGGAGCAATTCACCCCTCCACTTT. Its protein is CAINRGSNSPLHF.

This clonotype has more than one count but fewer than ten. The gene calls are TRBV6-5 and TRBJ1-2; D might be TRBD1 (6 bases). The CDR3 length is 14 residues. CDR1 is MNHEY, CDR2 SVGAGI, per germline. Trimming removed 0 bases from V and 8 bases from J, with 13 bases in between. The DNA of the CDR3 is TGTGCCAGCAGTTACTCGATCAGGGGAGGAGGCTACACCTTC. The encoded protein is CASSYSIRGGGYTF.

CDR3 protein: CASRRWAKNTGELFF. The CDR3 DNA follows: TGTGCCAGCAGAAGATGGGCCAAGAACACCGGGGAGCTGTTTTTT. The chain uses TRBV3-1 and TRBJ2-2; D is unclear. CDR1 is LGHDT and CDR2 is YNNKEL in the germline V gene (reference sequence). The CDR3 extends over 15 amino acids. Trimming cost V 6 bases and J 1 base, with 12 bases left between them.

This clonotype has at least ten counts. CDR3 residues: CASSLDLTYEQYF. In DNA, the CDR3 is TGTGCCAGTTCGTTGGACTTAACTTACGAGCAGTACTTC. The chain joins TRBV19 to TRBJ2-7, with D perhaps TRBD2 (5 bases). Trimming stripped 8 bases from V and 4 bases from J, with 15 bases between. Germline loops: CDR1 LNHDA, CDR2 SQIVND (reference sequence). CDR3 length equals 13 residues.

This clonotype occurred many times. The chain is built from TRBV6-1 and TRBJ1-5; the D is unclear. The germline V gene encodes CDR1 MNHNS and CDR2 SASEGT. V was trimmed by 1 base and J by 6 bases, leaving 7 bases between them. The CDR3 is 13 residues long. CDR3 nucleotides: TGTGCCAGCAGTGAAGTAGGAATTCAGCCCCAGCATTTT. It specifies CASSEVGIQPQHF.